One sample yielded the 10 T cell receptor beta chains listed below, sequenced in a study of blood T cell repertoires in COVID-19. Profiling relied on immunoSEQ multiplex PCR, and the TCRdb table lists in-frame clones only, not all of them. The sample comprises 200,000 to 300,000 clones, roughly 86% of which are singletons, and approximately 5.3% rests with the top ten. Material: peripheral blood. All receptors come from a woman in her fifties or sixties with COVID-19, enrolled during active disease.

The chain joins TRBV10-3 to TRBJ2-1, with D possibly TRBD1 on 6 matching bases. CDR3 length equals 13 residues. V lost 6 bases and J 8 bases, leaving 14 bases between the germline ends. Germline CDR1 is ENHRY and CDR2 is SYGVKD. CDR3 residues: CAIRTDQGYEQFF. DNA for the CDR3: TGTGCCATCAGGACCGACCAGGGGTATGAGCAGTTCTTC.

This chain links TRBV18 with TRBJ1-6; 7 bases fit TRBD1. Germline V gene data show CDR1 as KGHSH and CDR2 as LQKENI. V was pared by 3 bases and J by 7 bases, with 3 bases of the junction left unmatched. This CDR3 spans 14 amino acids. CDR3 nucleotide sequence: TGTGCCAGCTCACCTACACAGGGGAATTCACCCCTCCACTTT. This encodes CASSPTQGNSPLHF.

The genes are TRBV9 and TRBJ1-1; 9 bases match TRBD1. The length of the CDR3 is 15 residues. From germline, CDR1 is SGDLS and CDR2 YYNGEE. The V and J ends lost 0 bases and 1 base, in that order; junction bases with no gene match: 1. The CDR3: CASSVGDRANTEAFF. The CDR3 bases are TGTGCCAGCAGCGTAGGGGACAGGGCGAACACTGAAGCTTTCTTT.

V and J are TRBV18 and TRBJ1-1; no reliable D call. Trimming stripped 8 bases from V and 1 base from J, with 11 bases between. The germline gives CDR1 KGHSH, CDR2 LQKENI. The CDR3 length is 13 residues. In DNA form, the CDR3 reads TGTGCCAGCCAAGAGACAAGGAACACTGAAGCTTTCTTT. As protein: CASQETRNTEAFF.

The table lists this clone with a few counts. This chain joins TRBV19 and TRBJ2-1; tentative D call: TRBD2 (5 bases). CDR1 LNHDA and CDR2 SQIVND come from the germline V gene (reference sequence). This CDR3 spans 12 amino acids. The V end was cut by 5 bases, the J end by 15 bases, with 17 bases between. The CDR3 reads CASSPLVGDMFF. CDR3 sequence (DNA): TGTGCCAGTAGTCCCCTTGTGGGAGATATGTTCTTC.

DNA of the CDR3: TGTGCCAGTAGTACCCCAGGTTACCGGGGTGAAAAACTGTTTTTT. Its translation: CASSTPGYRGEKLFF. The chain has TRBV19 and TRBJ1-4, with D unclear. V was trimmed by 4 bases and J by 7 bases, leaving 16 bases between them. Per the germline V gene, CDR1 is LNHDA and CDR2 is SQIVND (reference sequence). The CDR3 is 15 amino acids.

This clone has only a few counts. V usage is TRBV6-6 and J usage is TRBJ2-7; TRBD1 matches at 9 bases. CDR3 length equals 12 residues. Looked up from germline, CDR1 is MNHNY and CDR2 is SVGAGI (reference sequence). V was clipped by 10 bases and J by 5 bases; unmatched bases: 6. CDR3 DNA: TGTGCCACCAGACAGGGGGAACACGAGCAGTACTTC. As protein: CATRQGEHEQYF.

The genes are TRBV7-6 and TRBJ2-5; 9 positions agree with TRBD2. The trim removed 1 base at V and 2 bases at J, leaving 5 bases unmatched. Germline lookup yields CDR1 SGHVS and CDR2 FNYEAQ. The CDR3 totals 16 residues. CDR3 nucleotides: TGTGCCAGCAGCTTAGTAGCGGGGGACGGACAAGAGACCCAGTACTTC. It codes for CASSLVAGDGQETQYF. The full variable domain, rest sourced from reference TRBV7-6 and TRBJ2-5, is GAGVSQSPRYKVTKRGQDVALRCDPISGHVSLYWYRQALGQGPEFLTYFNYEAQQDKSGLPNDRFSAERPEGSISTLTIQRTEQRDSAMYRCASSLVAGDGQETQYFGPGTRLLVL.

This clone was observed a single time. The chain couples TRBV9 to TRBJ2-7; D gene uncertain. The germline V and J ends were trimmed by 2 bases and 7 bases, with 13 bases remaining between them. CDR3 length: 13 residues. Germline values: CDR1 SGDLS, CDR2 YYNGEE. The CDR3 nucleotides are TGTGCCAGCAGCGTTAGCATGAAAACGGAGCAGTACTTC. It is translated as CASSVSMKTEQYF.

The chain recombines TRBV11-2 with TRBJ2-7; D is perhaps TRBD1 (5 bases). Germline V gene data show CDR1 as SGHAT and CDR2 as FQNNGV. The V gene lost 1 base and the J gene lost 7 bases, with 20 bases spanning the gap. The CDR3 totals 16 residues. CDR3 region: CASSLAARVGLGEQYF. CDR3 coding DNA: TGTGCCAGCAGCTTAGCGGCCAGGGTAGGTCTCGGTGAGCAGTACTTC.